This T cell receptor beta chain originates from a study of blood T cell repertoires in COVID-19. Study-wide background: COVID-19 samples from acute and convalescent phases originated in the United States, Italy and Spain. The analysed material was cDNA or gDNA that came from T cells, B-cell-depleted T cells, or PBMCs.

Of note for this clone: Compared with germline, one end of the junction differs, possibly owing to a read error.

Original handling: Amplification from reference gene primers served as the basis for estimated nucleated cell counts. TCRdb keeps only in-frame clones here, not all; method: immunoSEQ multiplex PCR. Clone size and V and J calls were adopted from that table, with D and trimming inferred from the DNA. The sample consists of 26,000 or so clones, nearly 90% of them appearing once. From germline, CDR1 is SGDLS and CDR2 YYNGEE. The CDR3 runs to 15 residues. The chain joins TRBV9 to TRBJ2-5, with D tentatively TRBD2 (7 bases). This receptor was identified in a man between 65 and 85 years old with acute or convalescent COVID-19. The sequenced sample was peripheral blood. CDR3 DNA sequence: TGCCCCCGCCCCGGTGGGGGGGGGCCCCAAGAGACCCAGTACTTC. Protein product: CPRPGGGGPQETQYF.